This TCR beta chain was sequenced during a study of T cells in localized non-small cell lung cancer. Study-level findings and limits: Paired adjacent lung recovered a median around 62 of the top 100 tumor clones. Heterogeneity is still possible, as just one tumor region was sequenced. Uninvolved neighboring lung showed the greatest T cell clonality, exceeding tumor.

Repertoires were generated with immunoSEQ multiplex PCR, while TCRdb's copy carries only in-frame clones and drops some. This sample has fewer than 40,000 clones, with 78% found just once. For this clone: What it binds is unknown.

This TCR derives from a male donor older than 55 with stage II squamous cell lung carcinoma. Sequencing used peripheral blood, obtained before any cancer treatment.

Here the CDR3 reads CATSRDLGGTYEQYF. As DNA, the CDR3 is TGTGCCACCAGCAGAGATCTCGGCGGGACCTACGAGCAGTACTTC. The chain recombines TRBV15 with TRBJ2-7, with D possibly matching TRBD2 (6 bases). V lost 0 bases and J 2 bases, leaving 11 bases between the germline ends. Germline assignment: CDR1 LNHNV and CDR2 YYDKDF (reference sequence). This CDR3 is built from 15 residues.